These T cell receptor beta chains were read from a single sample in a study of beta chain features in type 1 diabetes. Generated by immunoSEQ multiplex PCR, the TCRdb table keeps only in-frame clones and is missing some. Among 200,000 to 300,000 clones, about 14% were seen once, and the ten largest hold approximately 0.018%. The sample consisted of naive CD4+ T cells from blood. These receptors all come from a man aged 25-45 years with type 1 diabetes. CDR3s include the opening cysteine and the closing phenylalanine or tryptophan. A D gene is named only where the DNA matches it firmly. For some rows the clone size is stated as once, few or many, or as a class when expanded; others skip it.

j_call	d_call	v_call	clone_size	cdr3_length	cdr3_nt	cdr3_aa
TRBJ2-1	TRBD2	TRBV10-3	.	15	TGTGCCACTGCGGGCGGGACTAGCGGGTACAATGAGCAGTTCTTC	CATAGGTSGYNEQFF
TRBJ2-3	.	TRBV19	.	16	TGTGCCAGTAGTAGCCCTGGGGGGGGGCACTCAGATACGCAGTATTTT	CASSSPGGGHSDTQYF
TRBJ2-7	TRBD2	TRBV6-1	.	15	TGTGCCAGCAGCCCAACCCTAGCGGGGGTGAGGGAGCAGTACTTC	CASSPTLAGVREQYF
TRBJ2-7	.	TRBV11-2	.	14	TGTGCCAGCAGCTGGTCGGACACCTACTACGAGCAGTACTTC	CASSWSDTYYEQYF
TRBJ2-1	.	TRBV4-2	few	17	TGTGCCAGCAGCCAAGCCCCGAGGCCGGGCGGGATCAATGAGCAGTTCTTC	CASSQAPRPGGINEQFF
TRBJ2-5	.	TRBV15	few	13	TGTGCCACCAGCCAGACAGGCCGGGAGACCCAGTACTTC	CATSQTGRETQYF
TRBJ1-2	TRBD1	TRBV2	few	14	TGTGCCAGCACCGGACAGGGAGCTAACTATGGCTACACCTTC	CASTGQGANYGYTF
TRBJ2-3	.	TRBV30	few	14	TGTGCCTGGAGTAGCGGGACAACCCCAGATACGCAGTATTTT	CAWSSGTTPDTQYF
TRBJ2-6	TRBD1	TRBV5-4	.	18	TGTGCCAGCAGCGATAGGGACAGGGGGGACTCTGGGGCCAACGTCCTGACTTTC	CASSDRDRGDSGANVLTF
TRBJ2-5	TRBD2	TRBV25-1	.	13	TGTGCCAGCAGCCTAGCGGGGGGGGAGACCCAGTACTTC	CASSLAGGETQYF
TRBJ2-3	TRBD2	TRBV9	few	16	TGTGCCAGCAGCGTAAGGGCTAGCGGGGGAACAGATACGCAGTATTTT	CASSVRASGGTDTQYF
TRBJ2-7	.	TRBV10-3	.	14	TGTGCCATCAGTGAGTCGGCTGGCGAGGGTGAGCAGTACTTC	CAISESAGEGEQYF
TRBJ1-1	TRBD1	TRBV27	few	15	TGTGCCAGCAGTCCAAGGACAGGGGGCTTCACTGAAGCTTTCTTT	CASSPRTGGFTEAFF
TRBJ1-2	.	TRBV7-2	.	14	TGTGCCAGCAGTCGTTTTAGGTCCGGGGATGGCTACACCTTC	CASSRFRSGDGYTF
TRBJ2-3	.	TRBV7-6	.	16	TGTGCCAGCAGCCTGAGGACTGCCTCAGGCACAGATACGCAGTATTTT	CASSLRTASGTDTQYF
TRBJ2-3	TRBD1	TRBV2	few	16	TGTGCCAGCAGAGAAAGGACAGGGGGCGAAGCAGATACGCAGTATTTT	CASRERTGGEADTQYF
TRBJ2-5	TRBD1	TRBV5-1	.	14	TGCGCCAGCAGCCCTACAGGGGGAGGAGAGACCCAGTACTTC	CASSPTGGGETQYF
TRBJ2-2	.	TRBV7-9	few	15	TGTGCCAGCAGCCCACCGACAGGAGGAACCGGGGAGCTGTTTTTT	CASSPPTGGTGELFF
TRBJ2-3	.	TRBV5-1	few	13	TGCGCCAGCAGCTTGGGAGGCACAGATACGCAGTATTTT	CASSLGGTDTQYF
TRBJ2-7	TRBD2	TRBV5-1	.	16	TGCGCCAGCAGCTTCTTACTAGCGGGAGGCGTGGGCGAGCAGTACTTC	CASSFLLAGGVGEQYF
TRBJ1-4	TRBD1	TRBV4-2	.	15	TGTGCCAGCAGCCAAGTGGGACAGGGCGGTGAAAAACTGTTTTTT	CASSQVGQGGEKLFF
TRBJ2-3	.	TRBV5-6	.	16	TGTGCCAGCAGCTTCCCAGGGAAACCGGGCACAGATACGCAGTATTTT	CASSFPGKPGTDTQYF
TRBJ2-3	.	TRBV2	few	13	TGTGCCAGCAGTATGGGCCGCACAGATACGCAGTATTTT	CASSMGRTDTQYF
TRBJ2-7	TRBD1	TRBV5-4	.	15	TGTGCCAGCAGCTGGGGTATCGGGACAGGTACTGAGCAGTACTTC	CASSWGIGTGTEQYF
TRBJ2-7	.	TRBV7-2	few	15	TGTGCCAGCAGCTTACTGGGTGGGAGGCTGGGCGAGCAGTACTTC	CASSLLGGRLGEQYF
TRBJ1-2	TRBD1	TRBV5-1	few	13	TGCGCCAGCAGCTCCGACAGGGCCTATGGCTACACCTTC	CASSSDRAYGYTF
TRBJ1-6	.	TRBV9	.	10	TGTGCCAGCGGGGAGGGGCCCCTCCACTTT	CASGEGPLHF
TRBJ2-7	TRBD1	TRBV5-4	few	14	TGTGCCAGCAGCTCACAGGGGGCCACGTACGAGCAGTACTTC	CASSSQGATYEQYF
TRBJ2-1	TRBD2	TRBV6-6	.	15	TGTGCCAGCAGCCCTACTAGCGGGGGTACGAATGAGCAGTTCTTC	CASSPTSGGTNEQFF
TRBJ2-1	TRBD2	TRBV6-5	.	15	TGTGCCAGCAGAGGGACTAGCGGAAACTACAATGAGCAGTTCTTC	CASRGTSGNYNEQFF
TRBJ2-7	TRBD2	TRBV30	.	13	TGTGCCACCCGGACTAGCGGGGTCTACGAGCAGTACTTC	CATRTSGVYEQYF
TRBJ2-3	.	TRBV4-1	.	16	TGCGCCAGCAGCCAAGATCCGTGGCAAGGCACAGATACGCAGTATTTT	CASSQDPWQGTDTQYF
TRBJ2-3	TRBD2	TRBV30	.	15	TGTGCCTGGAGTCCTAGCGGGGGGGCAGCAGATACGCAGTATTTT	CAWSPSGGAADTQYF
TRBJ2-5	TRBD1	TRBV19	few	14	TGTGCCAGTAGGGGGACAGGGGGGACTGGGACCCAGTACTTC	CASRGTGGTGTQYF
TRBJ2-3	TRBD2	TRBV7-9	few	15	TGTGCCAGGGTTGTGCGGGGGGTCCTCCGCCATACGCAGTATTTT	CARVVRGVLRHTQYF
TRBJ2-5	.	TRBV30	few	12	TGTGCCTGGAGTAGGGGTACGGAGACCCAGTACTTC	CAWSRGTETQYF
TRBJ2-2	TRBD2	TRBV5-4	.	15	TGTGCCAGCAGCTTAAGCGGGAGCATCACCGGGGAGCTGTTTTTT	CASSLSGSITGELFF
TRBJ1-5	TRBD1	TRBV29-1	few	13	TGCAGCGCTGCGACAGGGTTAGAACAGCCCCAGCATTTT	CSAATGLEQPQHF
TRBJ2-3	TRBD2	TRBV4-1	few	17	TGCGCCAGCAGCCAAGGGGGAAGCGGGAGTAGCACAGATACGCAGTATTTT	CASSQGGSGSSTDTQYF
TRBJ2-2	.	TRBV2	few	15	TGTGCCAGCAGCCGACAACAGGGAGTCACCGGGGAGCTGTTTTTT	CASSRQQGVTGELFF
TRBJ2-1	.	TRBV5-1	.	17	TGCGCCAGCAGCCCAACCCGGACTAAGGGGTCGTACAATGAGCAGTTCTTC	CASSPTRTKGSYNEQFF
TRBJ2-3	.	TRBV2	.	12	TGTGCCAGCAGTGAAGGGGCGGGTACGCAGTATTTT	CASSEGAGTQYF
TRBJ1-1	.	TRBV6-6	few	13	TGTGCCAGCAGCGAGGTAGGGAACACTGAAGCTTTCTTT	CASSEVGNTEAFF
TRBJ2-4	.	TRBV4-2	few	16	TGTGCCAGCAGTCAATATGCCCGGGACTCCAAAAACATTCAGTACTTC	CASSQYARDSKNIQYF
TRBJ1-2	.	TRBV18	.	14	TGTGCCAGCTCACTACAGGAGGGATACTATGGCTACACCTTC	CASSLQEGYYGYTF
TRBJ1-2	.	TRBV7-9	few	13	TGTGCCAGCAGCCAAGACAGCGTCTATGGCTACACCTTC	CASSQDSVYGYTF
TRBJ1-1	.	TRBV2	few	17	TGTGCCAGCAGTGTGGGTGTGGGGGCGCGGAGGAACACTGAAGCTTTCTTT	CASSVGVGARRNTEAFF
TRBJ2-1	TRBD1	TRBV18	few	15	TGTGCCAGCTCACCACTATCACAGGGGGACAATGAGCAGTTCTTC	CASSPLSQGDNEQFF
TRBJ2-3	.	TRBV5-4	few	13	TGTGCCAGCAGCTTTTCAGGGTCAGATACGCAGTATTTT	CASSFSGSDTQYF
TRBJ1-2	TRBD1	TRBV30	.	14	TGTGCCTGGACCCCCGGGACAGGGATAGATGGCTACACCTTC	CAWTPGTGIDGYTF
TRBJ2-1	.	TRBV18	.	15	TGTGCCAGCTCACCACCTAATGAGGGTTACAATGAGCAGTTCTTC	CASSPPNEGYNEQFF
TRBJ1-4	.	TRBV30	.	16	TGTGCCTGGAGTGTAAAAGGAGCCGCAACTAATGAAAAACTGTTTTTT	CAWSVKGAATNEKLFF
TRBJ2-1	TRBD2	TRBV9	.	12	TGTGCCAGCAGCTTTAGCGGGGGCTCACAGTTCTTC	CASSFSGGSQFF
TRBJ1-2	.	TRBV6-1	.	13	TGTGCCAGCAGTGAACAGACTAACTATGGCTACACCTTC	CASSEQTNYGYTF
TRBJ1-1	TRBD1	TRBV30	.	13	TGTGCCTGGAGCAGGGGGGCGAACACTGAAGCTTTCTTT	CAWSRGANTEAFF